This is a list of T cell receptor beta chains from one sample in a study of blood T cell repertoires in COVID-19. Generated by immunoSEQ multiplex PCR, the TCRdb table keeps only in-frame clones and is missing some. The sample shows 200,000 to 250,000 clones, roughly 80% of them seen only once. The specimen sequenced was peripheral blood. The source is a woman of 80 years or more with acute or convalescent COVID-19. The CDR3 runs from the conserved cysteine through the conserved F or W. A D gene is named only where the DNA matches it firmly. Only some rows state a clone size, as once, few, many or a class for expanded clones.

v_call	d_call	clone_size	j_call	cdr3_nt	cdr3_aa
TRBV9	.	.	TRBJ1-2	TGTGCCAGCAGCGTCGGTTTATTTAACTATGGCTACACCTTC	CASSVGLFNYGYTF
TRBV27	.	few	TRBJ2-3	TGTGCCAGCAGTACCACAGGGACAACGAGCACAGATACGCAGTATTTT	CASSTTGTTSTDTQYF
TRBV5-4	.	.	TRBJ1-3	TGTGCCAGCAGCTTGGCGGGGAGCTCTGGAAACACCATATATTTT	CASSLAGSSGNTIYF
TRBV10-3	TRBD2	.	TRBJ2-2	TGTGCCATACTAGCGGGAGAAGGAAGGGACACCGGGGAGCTGTTTTTT	CAILAGEGRDTGELFF
TRBV19	TRBD1	once	TRBJ2-7	TGTGCCAGTAGCGGACAGGGGGATTTCTACGAGCAGTACTTC	CASSGQGDFYEQYF
TRBV27	.	.	TRBJ1-6	TGTGCCAGCAGTTTAGGTACAGGGTCCTCACCCCTCCACTTT	CASSLGTGSSPLHF
TRBV9	TRBD1	.	TRBJ1-4	TGTGCCAGCAGCGTAGGCAGGGGGCGAAATGAAAAACTGTTTTTT	CASSVGRGRNEKLFF
TRBV5-1	TRBD1	.	TRBJ1-3	TGCGCCAGCAGCCAGGGACAGCGCGCCGACACCATATATTTT	CASSQGQRADTIYF
TRBV23-1	.	.	TRBJ1-3	TGCGCCAGCAGGGAGGACAGTTCCTCCTCTGGAAACACCATATATTTT	CASREDSSSSGNTIYF
TRBV7-9	.	.	TRBJ1-1	TGTGCCAGCAGCGCAGGGGAAGTGAACACTGAAGCTTTCTTT	CASSAGEVNTEAFF
TRBV4-3	.	.	TRBJ1-2	TGCGCCAGCAGCCAAGCAGGCCAGGCCTATGGCTACACCTTC	CASSQAGQAYGYTF
TRBV10-3	TRBD1	.	TRBJ1-2	TGTGCCATCAGTGAGGTACAGGGGGGCGGCTACACCTTC	CAISEVQGGGYTF
TRBV19	.	.	TRBJ2-3	TGTGCCAGTAGTATAATAGGGGCCGGAGATACGCAGTATTTT	CASSIIGAGDTQYF
TRBV9	TRBD1	.	TRBJ1-4	TGTGCCAGCAGCGTAGAGGGGGCTGGTTGGGAAAAACTGTTTTTT	CASSVEGAGWEKLFF
TRBV29-1	.	.	TRBJ1-2	TGCAGCGTTGGGCCGCGGACAGCTCCAATTGGCTACACCTTC	CSVGPRTAPIGYTF
TRBV7-3	.	.	TRBJ2-3	TGTGCCAGCAGCCTCGCGCCGCCTGGCACAGATACGCAGTATTTT	CASSLAPPGTDTQYF
TRBV4-2	TRBD2	.	TRBJ2-7	TGTGCCAGCAGCCAAGAACCCGCTCGGGGGACTAGCGGGTACGAGCAGTACTTC	CASSQEPARGTSGYEQYF
TRBV12-5	.	.	TRBJ1-2	TGTGCTAGTGGTTTGGGACAGAGCACTTATGGCTACACCTTC	CASGLGQSTYGYTF
TRBV11-2	.	.	TRBJ2-5	TGTGCCAGCAGCTCCGGCGGGGCCCAGTACTTC	CASSSGGAQYF
TRBV12-3/TRBV12-4	.	.	TRBJ2-5	TGTGCCAGCAGTTTAATGAGGGGGGAGACCCAGTACTTC	CASSLMRGETQYF
TRBV25-1	TRBD2	.	TRBJ2-3	TGTGCCAGCAGTACTCCAGCGGGGGCCCGATTTAGCACAGATACGCAGTATTTT	CASSTPAGARFSTDTQYF
TRBV27	TRBD1	.	TRBJ2-3	TGTGCCACTCAGACAGGGCCAGATACGCAGTATTTT	CATQTGPDTQYF
TRBV6-4	TRBD1	.	TRBJ2-7	TGTGCCAGCAGTGACTCGAGACAGGGGCAGGACGAGCAGTACTTC	CASSDSRQGQDEQYF
TRBV18	.	.	TRBJ2-3	TGTGCCAGCTCACCACCGGGCCTAGGGACTTCCGATACGCAGTATTTT	CASSPPGLGTSDTQYF
TRBV28	TRBD2	.	TRBJ2-2	TGTGCCAGCAAGGCGGGGGTGAACACCGGGGAGCTGTTTTTT	CASKAGVNTGELFF
TRBV9	.	.	TRBJ1-1	TGTGCCAGCAGCGTAGCCAGGAACACTGAAGCTTTCTTT	CASSVARNTEAFF
TRBV6-6	.	few	TRBJ2-7	TGTGCCAGCGGGGGGTCGTGGTACGAGCAGTACTTC	CASGGSWYEQYF
TRBV4-3	.	few	TRBJ1-5	TGCGCCAGCAGCCAAGATGTGGGCGCTGGGCAGCCCCAGCATTTT	CASSQDVGAGQPQHF
TRBV7-2	.	.	TRBJ2-7	TGTGCCAGCAGCTTAGTACAGGGACCCTACGAGCAGTACTTC	CASSLVQGPYEQYF
TRBV6-5	.	few	TRBJ2-7	TGTGCCAGCAGTTACTCGTCTAGCCGGGGATACGAGCAGTACTTC	CASSYSSSRGYEQYF
TRBV5-1	.	.	TRBJ1-3	TGCGCCAGCAGCCTCGAAGGGGGAACCTCTGGAAACACCATATATTTT	CASSLEGGTSGNTIYF
TRBV11-1	TRBD1	few	TRBJ1-1	TGTGCCAGCAGCTTGGACCAGGGGGCGCAGGGCACTGAAGCTTTCTTT	CASSLDQGAQGTEAFF
TRBV18	TRBD1	.	TRBJ1-5	TGTGCCAGTTCACCGAGACAGGGGGATTTTGAGCCCCAGCATTTT	CASSPRQGDFEPQHF
TRBV6-4	TRBD1	many	TRBJ1-1	TGTGCCAGCAGGCCCGAAGGGGGCAACACTGAAGCTTTCTTT	CASRPEGGNTEAFF
TRBV19	TRBD2	.	TRBJ2-4	TGTGCCAGTAGTATTCCGGGACTAGGTAAAAACATTCAGTACTTC	CASSIPGLGKNIQYF
TRBV3-1/TRBV3-2	.	.	TRBJ1-4	TGTGCCAGCAGCCAACAGGGTGGGGTGGCTAATGAAAAACTGTTTTTT	CASSQQGGVANEKLFF
TRBV5-1	.	.	TRBJ1-4	TGCGCCAGCAGCTTGGAGGGCGGAGGAAAACTGTTTTTT	CASSLEGGGKLFF
TRBV18	TRBD1	few	TRBJ2-7	TGTGCCAGCTCACCAGGGACAGGGCAATTGGGTGGTTCCGAGCAGTACTTC	CASSPGTGQLGGSEQYF
TRBV7-2	TRBD2	once	TRBJ2-3	TGTGCCAGCAGCTTAGGCCCCTGGACTAGCGGGCCAGATACGCAGTATTTT	CASSLGPWTSGPDTQYF
TRBV11-2	.	.	TRBJ1-1	TGTGCCAGCAGATTAGAAGTCTGGGGGGGGCCTAACACTGAAGCTTTCTTT	CASRLEVWGGPNTEAFF
TRBV10-3	.	.	TRBJ1-1	TGTGCCATCAGTGGGAGGGAGAACACTGAAGCTTTCTTT	CAISGRENTEAFF
TRBV28	.	.	TRBJ1-1	TGTGCCAGCAGGGGAGCAGTTTCAGGGGTAGGGACTGAAGCTTTCTTT	CASRGAVSGVGTEAFF
TRBV11-3	.	.	TRBJ1-1	TGTGCCAGCAGCATGATCCGGGACTTTGAAGCTTTCTTT	CASSMIRDFEAFF
TRBV7-9	TRBD1	.	TRBJ1-2	TGTGCCAGCAGCCCCATGACAGGGCTAGTCGGTGGCTACACCTTC	CASSPMTGLVGGYTF
TRBV20-1	.	.	TRBJ2-3	TGCAGTGCTAGTTTTTTCCCGGAGGGACGAAGCCCAGATACGCAGTATTTT	CSASFFPEGRSPDTQYF
TRBV28	TRBD1	.	TRBJ1-4	TGTGCCAGCAGTCAGGGGGGGACAGGGGCAACTAATGAAAAACTGTTTTTT	CASSQGGTGATNEKLFF
TRBV30	.	.	TRBJ2-2	TGTGCCTGGAGTTCGAACAGGGTTTCCGGGGAGCTGTTTTTT	CAWSSNRVSGELFF
TRBV5-1	.	few	TRBJ2-1	TGCGCCAGCAGCTTAATAACTACCTCGATCTACAATGAGCAGTTCTTC	CASSLITTSIYNEQFF
TRBV7-6	TRBD1	.	TRBJ2-7	TGTGCCAGCAGACGAAATCAGGGGGCGTTAAGCGAGCAGTACTTC	CASRRNQGALSEQYF
TRBV2	TRBD2	.	TRBJ2-3	TGTGCCAGCAGTGAAGGACTAGCGGCAGATACGCAGTATTTT	CASSEGLAADTQYF
TRBV6-5	.	once	TRBJ1-5	TGTGCCAGCAGTTCGGGGGGCGTGTGGGAGCCCCAGCATTTT	CASSSGGVWEPQHF
TRBV7-9	.	.	TRBJ2-5	TGTGCCAGCAGCCAAGACTATAAAGAGACCCAGTACTTC	CASSQDYKETQYF
TRBV27	TRBD1	.	TRBJ1-1	TGTGCCAGCATCAGGGACAGGGCGGCTTTCTTT	CASIRDRAAFF
TRBV28	.	.	TRBJ2-1	TGTGCCAGCACCCAGGCCGGCTACAATGAGCAGTTCTTC	CASTQAGYNEQFF
TRBV6-6	TRBD1	.	TRBJ1-5	TGTGCCAGCAAAACACAGGGGACTGGCAATCAGCCCCAGCATTTT	CASKTQGTGNQPQHF
TRBV28	.	.	TRBJ2-7	TGTGCCAGCAGTTTATCAGGGCCCGGGGGGCAGTACTTC	CASSLSGPGGQYF
TRBV5-4	TRBD1	.	TRBJ1-4	TGTGCCAGCAGCTTCGGCAGGGGGCTGGCTAATGAAAAACTGTTTTTT	CASSFGRGLANEKLFF
TRBV6-5	TRBD1	.	TRBJ2-5	TGTGCCAGCAGCCCGGGACAGCAAGAGACCCAGTACTTC	CASSPGQQETQYF
TRBV7-2	.	.	TRBJ1-2	TGTGCCAGCAGCTTAGGAGGGGGGGCCACCGTCTATGGCTACACCTTC	CASSLGGGATVYGYTF
TRBV20-1	.	.	TRBJ1-1	TGCAGGGGAGTAGATAACACTGAAGCTTTCTTT	CRGVDNTEAFF